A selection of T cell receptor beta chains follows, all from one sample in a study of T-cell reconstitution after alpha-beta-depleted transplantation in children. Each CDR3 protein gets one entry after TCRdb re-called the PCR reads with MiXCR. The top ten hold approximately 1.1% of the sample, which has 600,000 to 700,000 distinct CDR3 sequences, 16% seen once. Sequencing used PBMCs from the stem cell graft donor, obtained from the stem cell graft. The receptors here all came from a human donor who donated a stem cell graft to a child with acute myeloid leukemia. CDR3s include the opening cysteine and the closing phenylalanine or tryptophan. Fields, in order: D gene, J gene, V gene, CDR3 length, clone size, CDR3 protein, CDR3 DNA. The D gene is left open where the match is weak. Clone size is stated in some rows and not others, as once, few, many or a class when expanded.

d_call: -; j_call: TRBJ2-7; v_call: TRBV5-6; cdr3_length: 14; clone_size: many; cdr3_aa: CASRWTPPPYEQYF; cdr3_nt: TGTGCCAGCAGATGGACCCCACCTCCCTACGAGCAGTACTTC
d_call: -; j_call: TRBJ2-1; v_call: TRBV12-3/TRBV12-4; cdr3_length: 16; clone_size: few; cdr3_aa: CASSLEGASGGPKQFF; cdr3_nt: TGTGCCAGCAGTTTAGAGGGGGCCAGCGGGGGCCCCAAGCAGTTCTTC
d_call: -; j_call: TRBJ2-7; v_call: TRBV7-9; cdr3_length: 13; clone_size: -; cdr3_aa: CASSKPGVYEQYF; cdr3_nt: TGTGCCAGCAGCAAGCCGGGGGTTTACGAGCAGTACTTC
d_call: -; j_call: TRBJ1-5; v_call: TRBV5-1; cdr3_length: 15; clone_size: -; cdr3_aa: CASSLGQENNQPQHF; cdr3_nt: TGCGCCAGCAGCTTGGGACAGGAAAACAATCAGCCCCAGCATTTT
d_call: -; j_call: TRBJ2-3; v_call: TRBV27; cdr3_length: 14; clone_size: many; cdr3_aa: CASSLVGGSDTQYF; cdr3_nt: TGTGCCAGCAGTTTAGTTGGAGGGTCAGATACGCAGTATTTT
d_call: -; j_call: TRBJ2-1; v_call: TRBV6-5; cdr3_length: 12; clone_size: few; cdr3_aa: CASRNSHNEQFF; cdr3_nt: TGTGCCAGCAGGAACAGCCACAATGAGCAGTTCTTC
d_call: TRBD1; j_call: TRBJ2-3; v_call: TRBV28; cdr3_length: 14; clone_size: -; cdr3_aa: CASSGQGNTDTQYF; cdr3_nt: TGTGCCAGCAGTGGACAGGGGAACACAGATACGCAGTATTTT
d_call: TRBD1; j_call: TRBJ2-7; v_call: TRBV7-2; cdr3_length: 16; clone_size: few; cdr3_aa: CASSLADNRGDYEQYF; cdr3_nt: TGTGCCAGCAGCTTAGCGGATAACAGGGGGGACTACGAGCAGTACTTC
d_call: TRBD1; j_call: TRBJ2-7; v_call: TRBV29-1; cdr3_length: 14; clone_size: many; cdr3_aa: CSVEDLDRGGEQYF; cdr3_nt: TGCAGCGTTGAAGATCTTGACAGGGGGGGCGAGCAGTACTTC
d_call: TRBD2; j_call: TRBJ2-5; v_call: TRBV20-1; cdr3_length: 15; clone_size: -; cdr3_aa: CSAEGQRGAQETQYF; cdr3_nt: TGCAGTGCAGAAGGCCAGCGGGGGGCCCAAGAGACCCAGTACTTC
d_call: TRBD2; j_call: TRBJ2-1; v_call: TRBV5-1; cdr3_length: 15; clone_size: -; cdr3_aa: CASSMGGSSYNEQFF; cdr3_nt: TGCGCCAGCAGCATGGGGGGGAGCTCCTACAATGAGCAGTTCTTC
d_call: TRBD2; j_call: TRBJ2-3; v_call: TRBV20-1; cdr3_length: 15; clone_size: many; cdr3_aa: CSAGALAGDIDTQYF; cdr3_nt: TGCAGTGCCGGGGCCTTAGCGGGGGATATAGATACGCAGTATTTT
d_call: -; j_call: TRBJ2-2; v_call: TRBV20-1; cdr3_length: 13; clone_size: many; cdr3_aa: CSAGVTNGGELFF; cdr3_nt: TGCAGTGCTGGAGTCACGAACGGCGGGGAGCTGTTTTTT
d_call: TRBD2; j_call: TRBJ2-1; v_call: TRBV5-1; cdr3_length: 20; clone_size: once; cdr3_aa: CASSSWMGTSGGAPYNEQFF; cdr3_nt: TGCGCCAGCAGCTCTTGGATGGGGACTAGCGGGGGGGCCCCGTACAATGAGCAGTTCTTC
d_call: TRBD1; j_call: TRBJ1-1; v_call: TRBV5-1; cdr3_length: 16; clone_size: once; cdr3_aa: CASSFDRGVVNTEAFF; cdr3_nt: TGCGCCAGCAGTTTTGACAGGGGTGTGGTGAACACTGAAGCTTTCTTT
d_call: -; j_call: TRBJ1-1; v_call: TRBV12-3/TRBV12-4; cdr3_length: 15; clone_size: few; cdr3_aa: CASSYTGARTFEAFF; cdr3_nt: TGTGCCAGCAGTTATACAGGCGCCCGGACTTTTGAAGCTTTCTTT
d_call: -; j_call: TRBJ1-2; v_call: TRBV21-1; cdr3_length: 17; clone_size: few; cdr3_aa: CASSKAGGARRNYGYTF; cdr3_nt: TGTGCCAGCAGCAAAGCGGGGGGCGCCCGTCGAAACTATGGCTACACCTTC
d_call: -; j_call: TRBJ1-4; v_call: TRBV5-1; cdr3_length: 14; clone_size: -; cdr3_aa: CASRIGQGNEKLFF; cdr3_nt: TGCGCCAGCAGGATCGGGCAGGGGAATGAAAAACTGTTTTTT
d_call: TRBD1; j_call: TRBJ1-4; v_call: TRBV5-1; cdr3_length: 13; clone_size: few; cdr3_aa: CASKRTGDEKLFF; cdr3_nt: TGCGCCAGCAAGAGGACAGGTGATGAAAAACTGTTTTTT
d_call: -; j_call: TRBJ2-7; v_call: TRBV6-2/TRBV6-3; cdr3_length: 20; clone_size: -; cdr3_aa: CASSYSIVPIRDSNSYEQYF; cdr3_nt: TGTGCCAGCAGTTACTCGATTGTTCCAATCCGGGACTCCAACTCCTACGAGCAGTACTTC
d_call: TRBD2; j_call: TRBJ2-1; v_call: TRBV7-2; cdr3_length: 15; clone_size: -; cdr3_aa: CASSLDSGGANEQFF; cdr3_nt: TGTGCCAGCAGCTTAGATAGCGGGGGGGCCAATGAGCAGTTCTTC
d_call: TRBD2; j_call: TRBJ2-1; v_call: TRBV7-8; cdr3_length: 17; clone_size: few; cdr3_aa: CASSLGTSGVIYNEQFF; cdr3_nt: TGTGCCAGCAGCCTAGGGACTAGCGGGGTCATTTACAATGAGCAGTTCTTC
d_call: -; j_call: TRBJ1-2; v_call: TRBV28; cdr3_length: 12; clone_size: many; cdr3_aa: CASSAGTRPPAF; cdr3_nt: TGTGCCAGCAGTGCCGGGACACGGCCACCCGCCTTC
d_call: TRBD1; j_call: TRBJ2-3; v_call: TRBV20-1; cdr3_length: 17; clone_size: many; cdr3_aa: CSARDRFRDSGTDTQYF; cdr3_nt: TGCAGTGCTAGAGACCGATTTCGGGACAGTGGCACAGATACGCAGTATTTT
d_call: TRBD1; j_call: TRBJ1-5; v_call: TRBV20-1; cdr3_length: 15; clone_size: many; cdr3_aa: CSASDRGLATKPQHF; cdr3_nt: TGCAGTGCTAGTGACAGGGGCCTTGCAACGAAGCCCCAGCATTTT
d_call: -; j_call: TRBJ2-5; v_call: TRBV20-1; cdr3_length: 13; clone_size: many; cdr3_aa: CSATEGDQETQYF; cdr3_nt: TGCAGTGCTACCGAGGGGGATCAAGAGACCCAGTACTTC
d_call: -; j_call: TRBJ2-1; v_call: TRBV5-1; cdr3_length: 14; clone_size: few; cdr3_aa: CASTPELGYNEQFF; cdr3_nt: TGCGCCAGCACCCCTGAGTTGGGATACAATGAGCAGTTCTTC
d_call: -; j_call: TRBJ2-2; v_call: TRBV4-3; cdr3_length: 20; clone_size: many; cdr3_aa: CASSQGGPVDSSYPTGELFF; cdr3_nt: TGCGCCAGCAGCCAGGGAGGACCAGTCGACTCCAGCTATCCCACCGGGGAGCTGTTTTTT
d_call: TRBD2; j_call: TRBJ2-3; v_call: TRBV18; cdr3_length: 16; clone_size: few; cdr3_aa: CASSPVAGGLGDTQYF; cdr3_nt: TGTGCCAGCTCACCAGTAGCGGGGGGCCTAGGAGATACGCAGTATTTT
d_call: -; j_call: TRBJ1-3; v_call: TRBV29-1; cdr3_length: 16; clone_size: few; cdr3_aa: CSVGTARGISGNTIYF; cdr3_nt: TGCAGCGTTGGGACCGCGCGCGGAATCTCTGGAAACACCATATATTTT
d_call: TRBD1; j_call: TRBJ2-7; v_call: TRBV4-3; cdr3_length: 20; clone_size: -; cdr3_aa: CASSQDRIGPGTGVSYEQYF; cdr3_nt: TGCGCCAGCAGCCAAGATAGAATAGGGCCTGGGACAGGGGTTTCCTACGAGCAGTACTTC
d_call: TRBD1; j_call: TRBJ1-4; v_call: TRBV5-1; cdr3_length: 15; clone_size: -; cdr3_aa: CASSLLSGTGGKLFF; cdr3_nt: TGCGCCAGCAGCTTATTATCCGGGACAGGGGGAAAACTGTTTTTT
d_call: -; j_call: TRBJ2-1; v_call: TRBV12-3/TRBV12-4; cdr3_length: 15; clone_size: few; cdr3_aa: CASNNGPLSYNEQFF; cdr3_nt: TGTGCCAGCAACAACGGACCTCTCTCCTACAATGAGCAGTTCTTC
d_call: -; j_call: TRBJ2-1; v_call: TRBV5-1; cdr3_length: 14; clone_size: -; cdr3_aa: CASRFEGGYNEQFF; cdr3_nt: TGCGCCAGCCGATTCGAAGGGGGTTACAATGAGCAGTTCTTC
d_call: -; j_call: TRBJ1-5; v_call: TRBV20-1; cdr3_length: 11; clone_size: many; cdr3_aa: CSARDQGPQHF; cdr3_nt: TGCAGTGCTAGAGATCAGGGGCCCCAGCATTTT
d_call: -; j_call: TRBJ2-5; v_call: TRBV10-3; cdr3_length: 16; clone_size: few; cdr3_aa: CAISEGQRSSQETQYF; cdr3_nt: TGTGCCATCAGTGAGGGACAGAGGAGTTCCCAAGAGACCCAGTACTTC
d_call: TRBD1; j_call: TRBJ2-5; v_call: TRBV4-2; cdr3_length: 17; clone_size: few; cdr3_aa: CASSQEGDRGLTETQYF; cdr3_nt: TGTGCCAGCAGCCAAGAAGGAGACAGGGGGCTTACGGAGACCCAGTACTTC
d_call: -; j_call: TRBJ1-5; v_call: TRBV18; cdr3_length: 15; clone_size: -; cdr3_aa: CASSSQQGREQPQHF; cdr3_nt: TGTGCCAGCTCTTCCCAGCAGGGGCGAGAACAGCCCCAGCATTTT
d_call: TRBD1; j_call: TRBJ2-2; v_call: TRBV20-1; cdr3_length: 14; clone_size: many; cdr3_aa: CSASPDRVTGELFF; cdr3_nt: TGCAGTGCTTCTCCGGACAGGGTAACCGGGGAGCTGTTTTTT
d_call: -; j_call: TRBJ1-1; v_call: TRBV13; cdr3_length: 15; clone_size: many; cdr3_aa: CASSLAADADTEAFF; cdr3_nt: TGTGCCAGCAGCTTAGCCGCGGACGCGGACACTGAAGCTTTCTTT
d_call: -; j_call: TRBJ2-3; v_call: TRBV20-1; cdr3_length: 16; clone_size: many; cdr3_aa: CSARRAGALSTDTQYF; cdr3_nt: TGCAGTGCTAGAAGGGCAGGGGCTCTAAGCACAGATACGCAGTATTTT
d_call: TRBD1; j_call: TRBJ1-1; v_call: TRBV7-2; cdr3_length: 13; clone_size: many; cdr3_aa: CASKQGTWTEAFF; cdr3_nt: TGTGCCAGTAAACAGGGGACGTGGACTGAAGCTTTCTTT
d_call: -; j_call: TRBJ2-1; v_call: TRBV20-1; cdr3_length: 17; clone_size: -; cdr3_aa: CCAPARPSLRGVGEQFF; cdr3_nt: TGCTGTGCCCCCGCGCGGCCTTCCCTAAGGGGGGTAGGTGAGCAGTTCTTC
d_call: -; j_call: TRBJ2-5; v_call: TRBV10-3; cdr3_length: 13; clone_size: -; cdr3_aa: CAISANAEETQYF; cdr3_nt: TGTGCCATCAGTGCAAACGCCGAAGAGACCCAGTACTTC